This entry lists 8 T cell receptor beta chains sequenced from one sample in a study of blood T cells in healthy people across ages. Next came a second PCR, run for 7 to 11 cycles, which used a sample-barcoded 5' primer along with a J-beta primer mix. TCRdb independently ran MiXCR on the 5' RACE reads; one entry per CDR3 protein. The repertoire holds roughly 1.9 million distinct CDR3 sequences, with around 40% as singletons. The sequencing input was blood. The receptors were sampled from a human donor in good health.

The chain uses TRBV5-1 and TRBJ2-7, with D unresolved. The DNA end lines up better with TRBJ2-5; the J call may be wrong. This CDR3 has 15 amino acids. CDR1 and CDR2 (germline): SGHRS, YFSETQ. The CDR3 DNA reads TGCGCCAGCAGCTTGGTTTTTCGGAAACAAGAGACCCAGTACTTC. Its translation: CASSLVFRKQETQYF.

This clonotype has more than one count but fewer than ten. The chain employs TRBV5-1 and TRBJ2-1; TRBD1 matches 8 bases. This CDR3 region has 19 residues. Germline values: CDR1 SGHRS, CDR2 YFSETQ. The junction had 21 bases not matched to a gene; V was cut back by 4 bases and J by 6 bases. CDR3 coding DNA: TGCGCCAGCAGCCGGAACCCTTTGGGCAGGGGGCGTTCTGGCAATGAGCAGTTCTTC. Translating it yields CASSRNPLGRGRSGNEQFF. Using reference TRBV5-1 and TRBJ2-1 for the parts outside the CDR3, the full variable domain is KAGVTQTPRYLIKTRGQQVTLSCSPISGHRSVSWYQQTPGQGLQFLFEYFSETQRNKGNFPGRFSGRQFSNSRSEMNVSTLELGDSALYLCASSRNPLGRGRSGNEQFFGPGTRLTVL.

The chain employs TRBV29-1 and TRBJ2-1; 12 bases align to TRBD1. The CDR3 is 15 amino acids. Looked up from germline, CDR1 is SQVTM and CDR2 is ANQGSEA. The J segment lost 7 bases and the V segment lost 6 bases, leaving 10 bases of the junction unmatched. The CDR3 spells CSVPPLGQGANEQFF. CDR3 DNA sequence: TGCAGCGTCCCCCCACTGGGACAGGGGGCGAATGAGCAGTTCTTC.

The rearrangement joins TRBV11-2 to TRBJ2-5; TRBD1 or TRBD2 may be the D gene (6 bases each). With 3 bases removed from V and 3 bases from J, the gap between germline ends came to 11 bases. In germline, CDR1 is SGHAT, CDR2 FQNNGV. The CDR3 has 14 residues. This chain's CDR3 is CASSFRGEKETQYF. The CDR3 coding sequence is TGTGCCAGCAGCTTTAGGGGGGAAAAAGAGACCCAGTACTTC. The full variable domain, completed using reference TRBV11-2 and TRBJ2-5, is EAGVAQSPRYKIIEKRQSVAFWCNPISGHATLYWYQQILGQGPKLLIQFQNNGVVDDSQLPKDRFSAERLKGVDSTLKIQPAKLEDSAVYLCASSFRGEKETQYFGPGTRLLVL.

This clonotype has more than one count but fewer than ten. The rearrangement joins TRBV4-1 to TRBJ2-6, with 7 nucleotides matching TRBD1. The CDR3 is 17 residues long. After removal of 3 bases from V and 2 bases from J, the junction contained 7 bases not matched to a gene. Germline CDR1 MGHRA, CDR2 YSYEKL. CDR3 in DNA: TGCGCCAGCAGCCAGACAGGGTATTGGACTGGGGCCAACGTCCTGACTTTC. This translates into CASSQTGYWTGANVLTF.

This clonotype was counted at least ten times. The V gene is TRBV18, the J gene TRBJ2-1, with TRBD2 identical over 9 bases. Unmatched junction bases numbered 3, after V lost 4 bases and J lost 8 bases. The CDR3 totals 13 residues. Germline V gene sequence: CDR1 KGHSH, CDR2 LQKENI. This chain's CDR3 is CASSQRGEDEQFF. The CDR3 DNA reads as TGTGCCAGCTCACAGCGGGGGGAGGATGAGCAGTTCTTC. Using reference TRBV18 and TRBJ2-1 for the parts outside the CDR3, the full variable domain is NAGVMQNPRHLVRRRGQEARLRCSPMKGHSHVYWYRQLPEEGLKFMVYLQKENIIDESGMPKERFSAEFPKEGPSILRIQQVVRGDSAAYFCASSQRGEDEQFFGPGTRLTVL.

The gene calls are TRBV19 and TRBJ1-2; D not certain. This CDR3 has 14 residues. V dropped 4 bases and J dropped 4 bases, with 13 bases sitting between them. Germline CDR1 reads LNHDA; CDR2 reads SQIVND (reference sequence). Here the CDR3 reads CASSTPQNIYGYTF. CDR3 DNA sequence: TGTGCCAGTAGTACCCCGCAGAATATCTATGGCTACACCTTC.

This clonotype was picked up many times. The chain is built from TRBV10-3 and TRBJ1-2; TRBD1 is a possible D gene (5 bases). Germline lookup yields CDR1 ENHRY and CDR2 SYGVKD. Trimming took 3 bases from V and 0 from J, leaving 26 bases between them. This CDR3 region has 20 residues. CDR3 sequence: CAISDPSGTLGKGANYGYTF. In DNA, the CDR3 is TGTGCCATCAGTGACCCCTCCGGGACCCTGGGGAAAGGGGCTAACTATGGCTACACCTTC.